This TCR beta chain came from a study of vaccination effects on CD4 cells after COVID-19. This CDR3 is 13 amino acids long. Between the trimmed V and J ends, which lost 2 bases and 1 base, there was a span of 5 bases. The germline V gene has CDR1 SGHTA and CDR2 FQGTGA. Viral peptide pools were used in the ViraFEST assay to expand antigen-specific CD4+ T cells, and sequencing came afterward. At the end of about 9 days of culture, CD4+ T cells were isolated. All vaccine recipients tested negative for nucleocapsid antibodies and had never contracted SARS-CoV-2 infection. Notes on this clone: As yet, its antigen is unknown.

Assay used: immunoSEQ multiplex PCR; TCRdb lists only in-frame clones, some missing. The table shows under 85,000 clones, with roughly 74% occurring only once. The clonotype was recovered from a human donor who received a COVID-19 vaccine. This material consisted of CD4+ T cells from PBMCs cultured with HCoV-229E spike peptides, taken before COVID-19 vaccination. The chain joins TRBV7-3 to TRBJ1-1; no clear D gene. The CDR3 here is CASSLRPNTEAFF. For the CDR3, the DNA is TGTGCCAGCAGCTTACGCCCGAACACTGAAGCTTTCTTT.